This T cell receptor beta chain stems from a study of human T cells and chemical hapten exposure (dated by TCRdb to about 2021). A note on the overall study: For sensitization, 2% DPC in acetone was applied to a 2 cm by 2 cm area of upper inner arm skin. Patch testing was done on the upper back using Finn chambers containing 0.01% DPC, and results were scored after 6 days according to International Contact Dermatitis Research Group standards. This study followed changes in the peripheral blood TCR repertoire in vivo during primary and secondary sensitization of alopecia patients to the hapten diphenylcyclopropenone (DPC). The libraries were sequenced as a pool, and the TCR yield per sample differed mostly because of small variations in library volumes within the pool. Blood samples were taken from patients before sensitization (week 0) and at 2, 6 and about 24 weeks after DPC sensitization. Throughout the study period of around 24 weeks, patients also received therapeutic DPC doses to the scalp every week. For TCR sequencing, blood came from about 28 alopecia patients at anywhere from one to four time points (pre-sensitization, 2, 6 and 24 weeks). The patient cohort, mostly female, included alopecia areata with under or over 50% scalp involvement, alopecia totalis and alopecia universalis.

Concerning this clonotype itself: No antigen is known for it. The record has no base qualities; no much larger clone is one base away.

The method was RACE. The sequencing machine was a NextSeq 500. Library preparation attached unique molecular identifiers to individual cDNA molecules for quantitative, reproducible TCR counting. Each blood RNA sample was used to sequence both TCR alpha and TCR beta chains. The published analysis was carried out like this. Samples had a median of roughly 100,000 TCRs, with a range from 23,224 to 690,600. The Decombinator software suite was used to annotate the V, J and CDR3 of the TCR reads. For the PS versus PT1 abundance plots, all samples were subsampled to the same number of TCRs (28,000). Expanded TCRs were defined as absent before sensitization and observed at least eight times at the 2-week time point. TCRdb reanalyzed the raw reads on its own, using fastp at Q25 for trimming and MiXCR for clone calling, and kept in-frame beta chains. Every entry covers one CDR3 protein and lists the most common genes and DNA from its rows. TCRdb, rather than the study authors, made the V and J calls. The sample yields roughly 110,000 distinct CDR3 sequences; roughly an eighth were counted once. The ten largest clonotypes hold roughly 1.6% of the sample.

Summary of the overall study and its limitations: Expanded TCRs formed significantly more large CDR3 similarity clusters than pre-sensitization or healthy control sets, consistent with antigen-driven responses. Repeated subsampling changed both the strength of the expansion versus patch-test correlation and the threshold at which the correlation became significant. No change with DPC sensitization was found in the number of TCRs above 1 in 1000 frequency, and no evidence of global repertoire structure alterations was found. Patch test score was positively correlated with the number of PT1 expanded TCRs, with significance at thresholds 8, 16 and 32 but not at 4. Because every patient had alopecia, a presumed autoimmune disease, the patients' immune response might differ from that of healthy individuals.

The CDR3 runs 14 amino acids, cysteine and phenylalanine included. The read is trimmed to its CDR3 DNA, 42 bases read in frame from base 1. The germline V gene yields SGHDN for CDR1 and FVKESK for CDR2. V and J are trimmed by 2 bases and 10 bases, and the gene matches miss 3 bases of the junction. Per the publication, the time point label means: pre-sensitization, week 0. The treatment or condition label, as the study defines it: therapeutic diphenylcyclopropenone sensitization with weekly scalp DPC. Blood at each patch-test visit was drawn before the patch test was applied. To be eligible, patients had to be aged 18 to 70, diagnosed with alopecia and judged suitable for DPC therapy, while pregnant patients were excluded. Total RNA was isolated from unfractionated whole blood collected in Tempus Blood RNA tubes.

The chain joins TRBV14 to TRBJ1-6; 9 junctional bases match TRBD1. The receptor was derived from a woman aged 45 to 65 with alopecia areata. Some clones in this sample may be carry-over from other donors' samples. The sequencing used whole blood, collected in connection with sensitization to the hapten diphenylcyclopropenone (DPC). The CDR3 protein is CASSQRTGASPLHF. In nucleotide form, the sequence is TGTGCCAGCAGCCAACGGACAGGGGCCTCACCCCTCCACTTT.